The rows below give T cell receptor beta chains drawn from one sample of a study of OX40 agonist ivuxolimab in advanced cancers. The repertoire was sequenced with immunoSEQ multiplex PCR; TCRdb's copy has only in-frame clones and lacks some. The data contain about 35,000 clones, 70% to 85% of them seen just once; the ten biggest clones take up about 25%. Specimen: CD4+ or CD8+ T cells sorted from blood, collected in a trial of the OX40 agonist ivuxolimab. Receptor source: an adult with an advanced solid tumor such as melanoma, head and neck, liver or kidney cancer. CDR3s include the opening cysteine and the closing phenylalanine or tryptophan.

V: TRBV5-6; CDR3: CASSPDLSGANVLTF
V: TRBV29-1; CDR3: CSVESLYEQYF
V: TRBV18; CDR3: CASSPRDRVDYEQYF
V: TRBV7-6; CDR3: CASSDTSYEQYF
V: TRBV6-6; CDR3: CASSLPARSYEQYF
V: TRBV14; CDR3: CASSQVKGVIYTF
V: TRBV9; CDR3: CASSAGWTGEDEQYF
V: TRBV29-1; CDR3: CSVNSLGEETQYF
V: TRBV4-3; CDR3: CASSREGSGSAGELFF
V: TRBV7-6; CDR3: CASSLVGAGGPTGELFF
V: TRBV18; CDR3: CASSPDSNNEQFF
V: TRBV28; CDR3: CASSHNSYAEAFF
V: TRBV6-5; CDR3: CASTYSRDLYNEQFF
V: TRBV19; CDR3: CASTIDQGARTEAFF
V: TRBV27; CDR3: CASSPLAGGPSGEQYF
V: TRBV6-1; CDR3: CASSEEGGGGQPQHF
V: TRBV7-9; CDR3: CASSLTGDYGYTF
V: TRBV19; CDR3: CASSTTPISVHEQYF
V: TRBV27; CDR3: CASSYRFSDNEQFF
V: TRBV7-6; CDR3: CASSILRNTGELFF
V: TRBV7-9; CDR3: CASSSPQTDNYGYTF
V: TRBV28; CDR3: CASTTRGQGLSGNTIYF
V: TRBV28; CDR3: CASRADRGRMGNQPQHF
V: TRBV12-1; CDR3: CASRPYYWRYEQYF
V: TRBV6-1; CDR3: CASHDTIDYEQYF
V: TRBV18; CDR3: CASSPLAGGSTDTQYF
V: TRBV5-6; CDR3: CASSLGLAVYEQYF
V: TRBV19; CDR3: CASSIFGTPNNEQFF
V: TRBV4-2; CDR3: CASSQGRQAYEQYF
V: TRBV6-6; CDR3: CASSYLGTDTQYF
V: TRBV29-1; CDR3: CSVSGGSSSYNEQFF
V: TRBV5-4; CDR3: CASSLTGLGYEQYF
V: TRBV7-9; CDR3: CASSLQVTGGHEQYF
V: TRBV27; CDR3: CASSSHGGREQYF
V: TRBV25-1; CDR3: CASSARDTEKLFF
V: TRBV19; CDR3: CASSPGNSNTEAFF
V: TRBV27; CDR3: CASSSGTYEQYF
V: TRBV4-3; CDR3: CASSQDGGGYEQYF
V: TRBV9; CDR3: CASSVESNTGELFF
V: TRBV30; CDR3: CAWSERLAYTDTQYF
V: TRBV2; CDR3: CASIPWTGINNGYTF
V: TRBV6-1; CDR3: CASSDSAVATDTQYF
V: TRBV29-1; CDR3: CSAPDTNNEQFF
V: TRBV5-1; CDR3: CASSLAGRGDTEAFF
V: TRBV21-1; CDR3: CASSPRAQGGGLSNQPQHF
V: TRBV7-9; CDR3: CASSLISGGVGQFF
V: TRBV4-1; CDR3: CASSLEGPTYEQYF
V: TRBV7-8; CDR3: CASSAPWDRALFGQYF